This T cell receptor (beta chain) was sequenced during a study of lymphopenia after photon versus proton radiotherapy. The CDR3 has 14 amino acids. The germline V and J ends were trimmed by 1 base and 2 bases, with 8 bases remaining between them. Germline CDR1 and CDR2: SGHVS and FQNEAQ. General study results and limits: Better survival with proton therapy was suggested as possible, not demonstrated.

TCRdb keeps only in-frame clones here, not all; method: immunoSEQ multiplex PCR. The sample lists some 30,000 clones; approximately 88% were seen once. A note on this clone: Its matching antigen is unknown.

The specimen was peripheral blood, collected from a patient treated with proton-based radiotherapy. The origin of this receptor is a woman in her fifties or sixties with cholangiocarcinoma. Some clones in this sample may be carry-over from other donors' samples. This chain joins TRBV7-8 and TRBJ1-1; the D gene is possibly TRBD1 (5 bases). The CDR3 DNA reads as TGTGCCAGCAGCTTAGTCCGGGACAACACTGAAGCTTTCTTT. This encodes CASSLVRDNTEAFF.